This T cell receptor (beta chain) was identified in a study of cytomegalovirus exposure and HLA in healthy donors. The wider study: A prior study identified some 100 million unique TCR beta sequences from 200 million or so T cells. Broader study findings: The likely origin of a cluster of highly shared sequence variants was a sequencing artifact. Reports indicate that TCR beta sequences accurately predicted the HLA-A and HLA-B alleles of most subjects. The number of N-insertions in an Asian-associated ancestry cluster was reportedly below the 666-donor mean in a later analysis.

As regards this clone: Its target is not known.

Primers for the PCR totalled 60 Vbeta and 13 Jbeta. Repertoires were generated with immunoSEQ multiplex PCR, while TCRdb's copy carries only in-frame clones and drops some. The sample gives 150,000 or so clones, about 8.9% of which show up once; approximately 1.7% is in the top ten. Sample: PBMCs. The sequence was obtained from a man between 45 and 60 years old in good health and CMV-seronegative.

The DNA for the CDR3 is TGTGCCTGGAGCCAGAGTCGGGACAGCGCTCCCCGAACTGAAGCTTTCTTT. Translation: CAWSQSRDSAPRTEAFF. This sequence joins TRBV30 and TRBJ1-1; 7 bases agree with TRBD1. This CDR3 region has 17 residues. Germline V CDR1 and CDR2: GTSNPN, SVGIG (reference sequence). V was clipped by 3 bases and J by 5 bases; unmatched bases: 18.